This T cell receptor beta chain stems from a study of blood T cells in healthy people across ages. In its sample, this clonotype was seen a few times. Its target is not known. Next came a second PCR, run for roughly 6 to 11 cycles, which used a sample-barcoded 5' primer along with a J-beta primer mix. TCRdb reprocessed the 5' RACE reads with MiXCR, giving one entry per CDR3 protein. The sample lists under 2 million distinct CDR3 sequences; 30% to 35% were seen once. Regarding the study as a whole: Getting older went along with TCR beta diversity per million T cells dropping roughly linearly.

This clonotype was sampled from a woman under 40 in good health. Source material: blood.

CDR3 loop: CASSLDPRTTEAFF. The CDR3 nucleotides are TGTGCCAGCAGCTTAGACCCCAGGACCACTGAAGCTTTCTTT. The chain uses TRBV7-9 and TRBJ1-1, with unresolved D. The germline V gene encodes CDR1 SEHNR and CDR2 FQNEAQ (reference sequence). The CDR3 totals 14 residues. V was pared by 1 base and J by 4 bases, with 10 bases between.